The next 24 T cell receptor beta chains were all read from a single sample in a study of response to subunit inactivated influenza vaccine. A single record per CDR3 protein comes from TCRdb applying MiXCR to the RT-PCR reads. The repertoire consists of approximately 300,000 distinct CDR3 sequences, with 22% occurring once and the leading ten covering 10%. Sequenced material: PBMCs from blood, taken about 20 months after vaccination. These receptors all stem from a man aged 45-69 years who received an inactivated influenza vaccine.

This clonotype occurred a few times. The rearrangement uses TRBV3-1 and TRBJ1-4; D might be TRBD1 (5 bases). The V end lost 5 bases, the J end lost 7 bases, and 14 bases lay between the germline ends. This CDR3 comprises 14 residues. The germline V gene encodes CDR1 LGHDT and CDR2 YNNKEL (reference sequence). CDR3 protein: CASSKGTNGEKLFF. The CDR3 DNA follows: TGTGCCAGCAGCAAAGGGACGAACGGTGAAAAACTGTTTTTT.

With regard to this clonotype: The conserved phenylalanine or tryptophan normally closing the CDR3 is absent here, so this likely arose from a read error. This chain uses TRBV29-1 with TRBJ1-4; D possibly corresponds to TRBD1 (5 bases). The CDR3 is 13 residues long. Per germline, CDR1 SQVTM and CDR2 ANQGSEA. Deletions cut 5 bases from V and 8 bases from J, with 15 bases between. CDR3 in amino acids: CSVRQGGSEKLFI. CDR3 nucleotides: TGCAGCGTTAGGCAGGGTGGGTCCGAAAAACTGTTTATT.

The chain employs TRBV5-5 and TRBJ1-1; D remains ambiguous. CDR3 length: 14 amino acids. With 0 bases removed from V and 5 bases from J, the gap between germline ends came to 11 bases. Germline V gene lookup returns CDR1 SGHKS and CDR2 YYEKEE (reference sequence). The DNA for the CDR3 is TGTGCCAGCAGCTTGGACGCGGGAAGAACTGAAGCTTTCTTT. Amino acid sequence: CASSLDAGRTEAFF.

The CDR3 bases are TGTGCCAGCAGCAGAACGTTAGCGGGACAGGACGAGCAGTACTTC. Encoded protein: CASSRTLAGQDEQYF. This chain connects TRBV7-9 to TRBJ2-7, with D perhaps matching TRBD1 or TRBD2 (8 bases each). V was pared by 5 bases and J by 5 bases, with 19 bases between. Germline values: CDR1 SEHNR, CDR2 FQNEAQ (reference sequence). CDR3 length equals 15 residues. Looking up the rest from reference TRBV7-9 and TRBJ2-7 gives the full variable domain: DTGVSQNPRHKITKRGQNVTFRCDPISEHNRLYWYRQTLGQGPEFLTYFQNEAQLEKSRLLSDRFSAERPKGSFSTLEIQRTEQGDSAMYLCASSRTLAGQDEQYFGPGTRLTVT.

Only a few counts were recorded for this clonotype. The gene calls are TRBV6-4 and TRBJ1-2, with D possibly being TRBD1 (5 bases). Germline CDR1 MRHNA, CDR2 SNTAGT. Deletions cut 4 bases from V and 6 bases from J, with 15 bases between. The CDR3 is made up of 14 amino acids. The CDR3 region is CASSVGGTGHGYTF. DNA of the CDR3: TGTGCCAGCAGTGTGGGCGGAACGGGACATGGCTACACCTTC.

The chain links TRBV7-2 to TRBJ2-7, with D perhaps assigned TRBD1 or TRBD2 (6 bases each). CDR1 and CDR2 from the germline V gene are SGHTA and FQGNSA. The CDR3 covers 17 residues. Trimming left V 4 bases short and J 9 bases short, with 28 bases between. The CDR3 region has the DNA TGTGCCAGCAGCTCAACGGGGGCCTCTACGCCTTACGTTGGGCAGTACTTC. Amino acids: CASSSTGASTPYVGQYF. The whole variable domain, filled in from reference TRBV7-2 and TRBJ2-7, reads GAGVSQSPSNKVTEKGKDVELRCDPISGHTALYWYRQSLGQGLEFLIYFQGNSAPDKSGLPSDRFSAERTGGSVSTLTIQRTQQEDSAVYLCASSSTGASTPYVGQYFGPGTRLTVT.

This clonotype was seen more than once but under ten times. V and J are TRBV6-5 and TRBJ2-7; 9 bases fit TRBD1. V dropped 2 bases and J dropped 4; count of bases not matched to a gene: 3. The germline V gene has CDR1 MNHEY and CDR2 SVGAGI. The CDR3 totals 14 residues. The DNA of the CDR3 is TGTGCCAGCAGTTACGGGACAGGGAAATACGAGCAGTACTTC. This translates into CASSYGTGKYEQYF.

The genes are TRBV12-3 or TRBV12-4 and TRBJ2-7; 8 positions match TRBD2. The V and J ends lost 5 bases and 0 bases, in that order; junction bases with no gene match: 9. The CDR3 covers 16 residues. In DNA form, the CDR3 reads TGTGCCAGCAGTATCACTAGCGGAGCTACCTCCTACGAGCAGTACTTC. Translating gives CASSITSGATSYEQYF.

In its sample, this clonotype was seen a few times. This chain joins TRBV27 and TRBJ2-2; D is possibly TRBD1 (5 bases). The CDR3 is made up of 13 amino acids. The V gene's germline CDR1 is MNHEY and CDR2 SMNVEV (reference sequence). V was pared by 3 bases and J by 6 bases, with 8 bases between. CDR3 sequence reads: CASSFLGAGELFF. In DNA form, the CDR3 reads TGTGCCAGCAGTTTCTTAGGGGCCGGGGAGCTGTTTTTT.

In its sample, this clonotype was seen once. The genes are TRBV7-9 and TRBJ1-5; D is undetermined. This CDR3 has 14 amino acids. CDR1 and CDR2 from the germline V gene are SEHNR and FQNEAQ (reference sequence). Trimming stripped 5 bases from V and 6 bases from J, with 14 bases between. DNA of the CDR3: TGTGCCAGCAGCGCCGGAATCCCTGGTCAGCCCCAGCATTTT. As protein: CASSAGIPGQPQHF.

The chain links TRBV15 to TRBJ2-7, with D hard to call. Between the trimmed V and J ends, which lost 0 bases and 3 bases, there was a span of 18 bases. CDR1 and CDR2 from the germline V gene are LNHNV and YYDKDF (reference sequence). The length of the CDR3 is 17 residues. The chain's CDR3 is CATSRETTVHLDYEQYF. In nucleotides, the CDR3 is TGTGCCACCAGCAGAGAGACCACCGTTCACCTAGACTACGAGCAGTACTTC.

The rearrangement uses TRBV18 and TRBJ1-4; D is uncertain. V lost 2 bases and J lost 8, with 12 bases in between. This CDR3 is 14 amino acids long. The germline gives CDR1 KGHSH, CDR2 LQKENI. In DNA form, the CDR3 reads TGTGCCAGCTCACCAGACCTAACGAGGGAAAAACTGTTTTTT. Translation: CASSPDLTREKLFF.

The V gene is TRBV7-2, the J gene TRBJ2-1; TRBD2 agrees at 7 bases. This CDR3 is 15 amino acids long. CDR1 is SGHTA and CDR2 is FQGNSA in the germline V gene. V lost 4 bases, J lost 5 bases, and 8 bases stayed unmatched. Here the CDR3 reads CASSSTGLPNNEQFF. The CDR3 DNA reads as TGTGCCAGCAGCTCAACGGGACTACCTAACAATGAGCAGTTCTTC.

J is TRBJ1-4 and V is TRBV20-1, with a weak D call TRBD1 (5 bases). The V end was cut by 6 bases, the J end by 2 bases, with 13 bases between. Germline lookup yields CDR1 DFQATT and CDR2 SNEGSKA (reference sequence). The length of the CDR3 is 14 residues. The CDR3 DNA sequence: TGCAGTGCCATCCCCGGGGGGACTAATGAAAAACTGTTTTTT. It yields the protein CSAIPGGTNEKLFF.

This clonotype was seen more than once but under ten times. V is TRBV29-1 and J is TRBJ2-7; 9 positions agree with TRBD2. CDR3 length: 16 amino acids. The V segment lost 6 bases and the J segment 1 base; nucleotides outside the gene matches: 13. Germline assignment: CDR1 SQVTM and CDR2 ANQGSEA. This CDR3 is CSVLAGSGSQSYEQYF. The CDR3, as DNA: TGCAGCGTCCTAGCGGGATCTGGGTCCCAATCCTACGAGCAGTACTTC.

This clonotype showed up just once. The chain carries TRBV11-2 and TRBJ2-7; D gene unclear. The germline V gene encodes CDR1 SGHAT and CDR2 FQNNGV. This CDR3 is built from 13 residues. V lost 2 bases and J lost 6, with 11 bases in between. CDR3 amino acids: CASSLLTSGEQYF. In nucleotides, the CDR3 is TGTGCCAGCAGCTTATTAACCTCCGGCGAGCAGTACTTC.

In its sample, this clonotype was seen a few times. The V gene is TRBV11-2, the J gene TRBJ1-1, with 8 bases identical to TRBD1. The V and J ends lost 7 bases and 10 bases, in that order; junction bases with no gene match: 8. Germline lookup yields CDR1 SGHAT and CDR2 FQNNGV. This CDR3 spans 12 amino acids. The CDR3 reads CASTPGGGGAFF. The CDR3 nucleotides read TGTGCCAGCACCCCAGGGGGCGGCGGAGCTTTCTTT.

In this sample, this clonotype turned up many times. The rearrangement uses TRBV10-3 and TRBJ2-3; D is uncertain. Germline assignment: CDR1 ENHRY and CDR2 SYGVKD. Trimming cost V 3 bases and J 1 base, with 14 bases left between them. The CDR3 spans 16 residues. CDR3 loop: CAISDSRAAGTDTQYF. For the CDR3, the DNA is TGTGCCATCAGTGACAGTCGGGCCGCTGGCACAGATACGCAGTATTTT.

The rearrangement uses TRBV12-3 or TRBV12-4 and TRBJ1-2; 10 bases fit TRBD1. Germline trimming cut 5 bases from V and 5 bases from J; bases unmatched to any gene: 11. The CDR3 is 16 amino acids. Here the CDR3 DNA reads TGTGCCAGCAGTGCCCGACAGGGGGCGACACTATATGGCTACACCTTC. This translates into CASSARQGATLYGYTF.

V is TRBV15 and J is TRBJ2-5; D call uncertain. Per the germline V gene, CDR1 is LNHNV and CDR2 is YYDKDF (reference sequence). The germline V and J ends were trimmed by 0 bases and 0 bases, with 14 bases remaining between them. This CDR3 is built from 17 residues. CDR3 region: CATSRDYARKYQETQYF. CDR3 nucleotide sequence: TGTGCCACCAGCAGAGATTATGCCAGGAAGTACCAAGAGACCCAGTACTTC. Drawing the rest from reference TRBV15 and TRBJ2-5, the complete variable domain is DAMVIQNPRYQVTQFGKPVTLSCSQTLNHNVMYWYQQKSSQAPKLLFHYYDKDFNNEADTPDNFQSRRPNTSFCFLDIRSPGLGDTAMYLCATSRDYARKYQETQYFGPGTRLLVL.

This clonotype turned up a few times. V and J are TRBV7-6 and TRBJ2-1; D remains unclear. The CDR3 totals 12 residues. Deletions cut 5 bases from V and 9 bases from J, with 11 bases between. CDR1 and CDR2 (germline): SGHVS, FNYEAQ. The CDR3 DNA reads TGTGCCAGCAGCCCGAATTTGGGTGAGCAGTTCTTC. It is translated as CASSPNLGEQFF.

The chain combines TRBV12-3 or TRBV12-4 with TRBJ2-3; TRBD2 aligns across 12 bases. This CDR3 region has 17 residues. Unmatched junction bases numbered 9, after V lost 6 bases and J lost 2 bases. The CDR3 here is CASSRRTSGDYTDTQYF. For the CDR3, the DNA is TGTGCCAGCAGCCGACGGACTAGCGGGGACTACACAGATACGCAGTATTTT.

This clonotype was seen a few times. The J gene is TRBJ2-5, the V gene TRBV4-2; 7 nucleotides match TRBD2. There are 17 residues in the CDR3. Trimming took 4 bases from V and 2 from J; bases not matched to a gene: 13. Germline-derived CDR1 and CDR2 are LGHNA and YNFKEQ. CDR3 DNA sequence: TGTGCCAGCAGCCCTCTGGGTGACGGCGGGAGTCAAGAGACCCAGTACTTC. Translated, it gives CASSPLGDGGSQETQYF.

The V gene is TRBV11-2, the J gene TRBJ2-7; TRBD2 matches at 8 bases. Germline V lookup: CDR1 SGHAT, CDR2 FQNNGV. J was trimmed by 5 bases and V by 5 bases; bases with no gene match: 14. The CDR3 contains 16 residues. The CDR3 coding sequence is TGTGCCAGCAGCCGTATCGTCAGCGGGAGATTCCACGAGCAGTACTTC. Translating gives CASSRIVSGRFHEQYF.